The next 20 T cell receptor beta chains were all read from a single sample in a study of blood T cell repertoires in COVID-19. The repertoire was sequenced with immunoSEQ multiplex PCR; TCRdb's copy has only in-frame clones and lacks some. The table lists 200,000 to 250,000 clones, about 91% of them singletons, with under 15% in the top ten. The sample was PBMCs or T cells enriched from blood (not recorded which). Source of these receptors: a woman aged 45 to 65 with acute COVID-19.

The chain has TRBV5-1 and TRBJ2-4; possibly TRBD2 for D (5 bases). Germline CDR1 reads SGHRS; CDR2 reads YFSETQ. The CDR3 covers 15 residues. Trimming removed 0 bases at V and 5 bases at J, with 12 bases between. The CDR3 spells CASSLAGGTENIQYF. In DNA, the CDR3 is TGCGCCAGCAGCTTGGCCGGAGGCACTGAAAACATTCAGTACTTC.

This clone occurred a few times. The chain is built from TRBV9 and TRBJ1-1; the match to TRBD1 covers 9 bases. V gave up 0 bases and J gave up 5 bases; unmatched junction bases: 2. Germline-derived CDR1 and CDR2 are SGDLS and YYNGEE. The CDR3 has 14 residues. CDR3 amino acids: CASSVGTGETEAFF. CDR3 DNA: TGTGCCAGCAGCGTAGGGACAGGGGAGACTGAAGCTTTCTTT.

The V gene is TRBV7-2, the J gene TRBJ2-1; 7 bases are shared with TRBD1. CDR1 is SGHTA and CDR2 is FQGNSA in the germline V gene. The CDR3 consists of 14 residues. The V gene end was trimmed by 0 bases and the J gene end by 6 bases; junction bases not matched to a gene: 2. Written as DNA, the CDR3 is TGTGCCAGCAGCTTAGCGGGACAGCTCAATGAGCAGTTCTTC. Translating gives CASSLAGQLNEQFF.

The chain has TRBV27 and TRBJ1-5; 7 positions agree with TRBD1. V lost 6 bases and J lost 1; bases outside the gene matches: 9. The V gene's germline CDR1 is MNHEY and CDR2 SMNVEV (reference sequence). The CDR3 is 16 amino acids. CDR3 residues: CASRRDSLRSNQPQHF. The CDR3 coding sequence is TGTGCCAGCAGGAGGGACAGTTTGAGAAGCAATCAGCCCCAGCATTTT.

The rearrangement uses TRBV3-1 (or the pseudogene TRBV3-2) and TRBJ2-3; no reliable D call. Germline assignment: CDR1 LGHDT and CDR2 YNNKEL (reference sequence). Trimming shortened V by 1 base and J by 6 bases, and 11 bases separated the two germline ends. This CDR3 is 14 amino acids long. Here the CDR3 DNA reads TGTGCCAGCAGCCAAGTCTCTATTTCGGATACGCAGTATTTT. Amino acids: CASSQVSISDTQYF.

The count of this clone is one. The chain carries TRBV13 and TRBJ1-3; D is ambiguous. The CDR3 consists of 15 residues. Germline CDR1 PRHDT, CDR2 FYEKMQ (reference sequence). Trimming left V 0 bases short and J 2 bases short, with 8 bases between. The CDR3 nucleotides are TGTGCCAGCAGCTTAGGGGGAGTTGCTGGAAACACCATATATTTT. It yields the protein CASSLGGVAGNTIYF.

J is TRBJ1-6 and V is TRBV27; 10 bases are shared with TRBD1. CDR1 and CDR2 from the germline V gene are MNHEY and SMNVEV (reference sequence). J gave up 7 bases and V 6 bases, and 6 bases lay outside the gene matches. There are 15 residues in the CDR3. The CDR3 sequence: CASRVGQGLNSPLHF. In nucleotides, the CDR3 is TGTGCCAGCAGGGTGGGACAGGGGCTAAATTCACCCCTCCACTTT.

The chain recombines TRBV7-7 with TRBJ2-1, with TRBD2 identical over 13 bases. V shed 6 bases and J 8 bases; nucleotides not matched to a gene: 4. The CDR3 length is 14 residues. Germline lookup yields CDR1 SSHAT and CDR2 FNYEAQ (reference sequence). The CDR3 loop reads CASSLGLAGDEQFF. The CDR3, as DNA: TGTGCCAGCAGTCTCGGACTAGCGGGAGATGAGCAGTTCTTC.

V is TRBV4-1 and J is TRBJ2-6; TRBD1 matches at 8 bases. Germline-derived CDR1 and CDR2 are MGHRA and YSYEKL. The ends lost 3 bases at V and 2 bases at J; junction bases unmatched: 6. This CDR3 has 17 amino acids. The CDR3: CASSHSLQGAGANVLTF. The CDR3 coding sequence is TGCGCCAGCAGCCACTCTTTACAGGGGGCTGGGGCCAACGTCCTGACTTTC.

The chain links TRBV6-2 or TRBV6-3 to TRBJ2-1; weak D call: TRBD1 (6 bases). In germline, CDR1 is MNHEY, CDR2 SVGEGT. The CDR3 is 13 residues long. Deletions cut 5 bases from V and 12 bases from J, with 17 bases between. Here the CDR3 reads CASSQNPQGAQFF. The CDR3 DNA is TGTGCCAGCAGTCAGAATCCACAGGGTGCGCAGTTCTTC.

The chain has TRBV7-9 and TRBJ2-5; 10 nucleotides agree with TRBD1. CDR1 is SEHNR and CDR2 is FQNEAQ in the germline V gene (reference sequence). This CDR3 has 15 residues. V shed 5 bases, J shed 1 base, and the junction held 4 bases outside the gene matches. CDR3 coding DNA: TGTGCCAGCAGCCATGACAGGGGGCTCCAAGAGACCCAGTACTTC. Translating gives CASSHDRGLQETQYF.

This sequence joins TRBV27 and TRBJ1-2; TRBD1 matches 7 bases. CDR1 and CDR2 from the germline V gene are MNHEY and SMNVEV (reference sequence). The CDR3 consists of 13 residues. Trimming took 5 bases from V and 8 from J; bases not matched to a gene: 8. CDR3: CASSPRGSWGYTF. CDR3 in DNA: TGTGCCAGCAGTCCCAGGGGGTCCTGGGGCTACACCTTC.

The chain uses TRBV27 and TRBJ2-1; tentatively, D is TRBD2 (5 bases). From germline, CDR1 is MNHEY and CDR2 SMNVEV (reference sequence). The CDR3 covers 17 residues. V shed 0 bases and J shed 4 bases, with 16 bases lying between them. The CDR3: CASSLSHVAPGYNEQFF. The CDR3 DNA reads as TGTGCCAGCAGTTTATCTCACGTAGCGCCAGGATACAATGAGCAGTTCTTC.

V usage is TRBV5-5 and J usage is TRBJ2-7; 7 positions agree with TRBD2. The CDR3 is made up of 15 amino acids. Losses at the gene ends were 1 base for V and 5 bases for J; bases not matched to a gene: 9. Per germline, CDR1 SGHKS and CDR2 YYEKEE (reference sequence). The CDR3 DNA is TGTGCCAGCAGCTTGTGGCGGGAGCCCACCCACGAGCAGTACTTC. Protein sequence: CASSLWREPTHEQYF.

CDR3 sequence: CASSLGTGVDYGYTF. The DNA of the CDR3 is TGTGCCAGCAGCCTCGGGACAGGGGTGGACTATGGCTACACCTTC. The rearrangement uses TRBV7-2 and TRBJ1-2; 10 nucleotides align to TRBD1. Per germline, CDR1 SGHTA and CDR2 FQGNSA. This CDR3 contains 15 residues. J gave up 3 bases and V 5 bases, and 6 bases lay outside the gene matches.

The chain employs TRBV7-9 and TRBJ2-3; the D is unclear. CDR1 SEHNR and CDR2 FQNEAQ come from the germline V gene (reference sequence). V gave up 4 bases and J gave up 0 bases, with 14 bases separating them. The length of the CDR3 is 16 residues. DNA of the CDR3: TGTGCCAGCAGCTCCAACTATAACCCTAGCACAGATACGCAGTATTTT. Translating gives CASSSNYNPSTDTQYF.

The chain is built from TRBV7-2 and TRBJ2-5; 9 positions match TRBD2. Per the germline V gene, CDR1 is SGHTA and CDR2 is FQGNSA. Unmatched junction bases numbered 5, after V lost 2 bases and J lost 4 bases. The CDR3 is made up of 15 amino acids. Here the CDR3 reads CASSLRAGGAETQYF. The CDR3 DNA reads as TGTGCCAGCAGCTTAAGAGCGGGGGGCGCAGAGACCCAGTACTTC.

This rearrangement joins TRBV3-1 (or the pseudogene TRBV3-2) to TRBJ2-7; D gene uncertain. The CDR3 is 15 residues long. Germline V gives CDR1 LGHDT, CDR2 YNNKEL (reference sequence). The germline V and J ends were trimmed by 1 base and 2 bases, with 12 bases remaining between them. CDR3 sequence: CASSQGSGGTYEQYF. The CDR3 bases are TGTGCCAGCAGCCAAGGCTCGGGTGGAACCTACGAGCAGTACTTC.

CDR3 nucleotides: TGCAGCGTTGCTACAGGGGCGACCACTGAAGCTTTCTTT. Residues: CSVATGATTEAFF. V usage is TRBV29-1 and J usage is TRBJ1-1; 7 nucleotides match TRBD1. Trimming at V came to 4 bases and at J to 4 bases, leaving 6 bases not matched to a gene. CDR3 size: 13 residues. The germline CDR1 and CDR2 sequences are SQVTM and ANQGSEA. The variable domain in full, with the rest retrieved from reference TRBV29-1 and TRBJ1-1, is SAVISQKPSRDICQRGTSLTIQCQVDSQVTMMFWYRQQPGQSLTLIATANQGSEATYESGFVIDKFPISRPNLTFSTLTVSNMSPEDSSIYLCSVATGATTEAFFGQGTRLTVV.

This clone is a singleton in its sample. The chain is built from TRBV3-1 (or the pseudogene TRBV3-2) and TRBJ1-1, with D possibly TRBD1 on 6 matching bases. The CDR3 runs to 15 residues. Between the trimmed V and J ends, which lost 4 bases and 0 bases, there was a span of 12 bases. Germline CDR1 reads LGHDT; CDR2 reads YNNKEL (reference sequence). The CDR3 here is CASSPIGGVNTEAFF. The CDR3 DNA sequence: TGTGCCAGCAGCCCCATAGGGGGTGTGAACACTGAAGCTTTCTTT.